This T cell receptor (beta chain) was recovered during a study of T cell changes during pregnancy in multiple sclerosis. Germline-derived CDR1 and CDR2 are SQVTM and ANQGSEA. The CDR3 runs 16 residues. Trimming removed 5 bases from V and 0 bases from J; junction bases left unmatched: 7. Generated by immunoSEQ multiplex PCR, the TCRdb table keeps only in-frame clones and is missing some. Of about 60,000 clones detected, around 93% appear once; the ten largest clones hold around 4%. Sequences were derived from CD8+ T cells from peripheral blood mononuclear cells, sampled in the second trimester of pregnancy. This chain uses TRBV29-1 with TRBJ1-2, with 12 bases fitting TRBD1. This clonotype was sampled from a female donor with multiple sclerosis, enrolled in a pregnancy study. Here the CDR3 DNA reads TGCAGCGTTCCCGGGACAGGGGGCATAGCTAACTATGGCTACACCTTC. This gives the protein CSVPGTGGIANYGYTF. The complete variable domain, with remaining parts taken from reference TRBV29-1 and TRBJ1-2, reads SAVISQKPSRDICQRGTSLTIQCQVDSQVTMMFWYRQQPGQSLTLIATANQGSEATYESGFVIDKFPISRPNLTFSTLTVSNMSPEDSSIYLCSVPGTGGIANYGYTFGSGTRLTVV.